Listed below are T cell receptor beta chains from one sample, sequenced in a study of cytomegalovirus exposure and HLA in healthy donors. TCRdb's table, derived via immunoSEQ multiplex PCR, lists solely in-frame clones and lacks some. Among 180,000 or so clones listed, roughly 82% were seen once. Material for sequencing was PBMCs. These receptors originate from a man aged 40-55 years in good health and CMV-seronegative. The CDR3 runs from the conserved cysteine through the conserved F or W. The D gene is left open where the match is weak. Rows may omit the clone size; those that give it use once, few, many or a size class.

- | TRBJ2-3 | - | TRBV6-5 | CASSYAGAQGTDTQYF | TGTGCCAGCAGTTACGCAGGAGCGCAGGGTACAGATACGCAGTATTTT
- | TRBJ1-3 | - | TRBV9 | CASSVARGTGNTIYF | TGTGCCAGCAGCGTAGCGCGGGGAACTGGAAACACCATATATTTT
TRBD2 | TRBJ2-7 | - | TRBV6-5 | CASRHRLAGSYEQYF | TGTGCCAGCAGACATCGCCTAGCGGGGAGCTACGAGCAGTACTTC
- | TRBJ2-7 | - | TRBV5-4 | CASSTLQGRGSYEQYF | TGTGCCAGCAGCACACTCCAGGGGAGGGGCTCCTACGAGCAGTACTTC
TRBD2 | TRBJ2-5 | - | TRBV7-3 | CASSPHVGGWETQYF | TGTGCCAGCAGCCCTCATGTGGGGGGGTGGGAGACCCAGTACTTC
- | TRBJ2-7 | - | TRBV19 | CASSGSGPYEQYF | TGTGCCAGTTCAGGCTCAGGGCCGTACGAGCAGTACTTC
TRBD1 | TRBJ1-1 | few | TRBV18 | CASSRARGRDSTEAFF | TGTGCCAGCTCACGGGCCAGGGGGCGCGATAGCACTGAAGCTTTCTTT
TRBD2 | TRBJ2-3 | few | TRBV10-2 | CASSERSGRAWTDTQYF | TGCGCCAGCAGTGAGAGGAGCGGGAGGGCCTGGACAGATACGCAGTATTTT
TRBD2 | TRBJ2-2 | - | TRBV5-5 | CASSSHGGLGATNTGELFF | TGTGCCAGCAGTTCCCATGGCGGACTAGGGGCGACGAACACCGGGGAGCTGTTTTTT
- | TRBJ1-2 | - | TRBV29-1 | CSVDSSNYGYTF | TGCAGCGTTGACAGTTCTAACTATGGCTACACCTTC
- | TRBJ1-1 | - | TRBV9 | CASSPTRARAGTEAFF | TGTGCCAGCAGCCCCACGCGGGCAAGGGCGGGGACTGAAGCTTTCTTT
TRBD1 | TRBJ2-3 | few | TRBV2 | CASTGTGGADTQYF | TGTGCCAGCACCGGGACAGGGGGCGCGGATACGCAGTATTTT
- | TRBJ1-5 | - | TRBV7-8 | CASSFVSRQALNSNQPQHF | TGTGCCAGCAGCTTTGTGAGTCGGCAGGCCCTAAATAGCAATCAGCCCCAGCATTTT
TRBD1 | TRBJ1-2 | - | TRBV23-1 | CASSQARTGNYGYTF | TGCGCCAGCAGTCAGGCTCGGACAGGGAACTATGGCTACACCTTC
TRBD1 | TRBJ1-5 | - | TRBV6-1 | CASSETPGQGANQPQHF | TGTGCCAGCAGTGAAACCCCGGGACAGGGGGCAAATCAGCCCCAGCATTTT
- | TRBJ2-7 | once | TRBV5-1 | CASSLAGQRYEQYF | TGCGCCAGCAGCTTGGCCGGACAGCGATACGAGCAGTACTTC
- | TRBJ2-5 | - | TRBV27 | CASSPGWGETQYF | TGTGCCAGCAGCCCGGGATGGGGTGAGACCCAGTACTTC
- | TRBJ1-5 | once | TRBV7-2 | CASRPSGGRGDQPQHF | TGTGCCAGCAGACCCTCGGGGGGGAGAGGGGATCAGCCCCAGCATTTT
TRBD1 | TRBJ1-2 | - | TRBV11-1 | CASSPDSGQGIAYGYTF | TGTGCCAGCAGCCCGGATTCGGGACAGGGGATCGCTTATGGCTACACCTTC
TRBD1 | TRBJ2-1 | - | TRBV6-6 | CASRRQGARDEQFF | TGTGCCAGCAGACGCCAGGGGGCGCGGGATGAGCAGTTCTTC
- | TRBJ1-4 | - | TRBV6-1 | CASSGLLGATNEKLFF | TGTGCCAGCAGTGGCCTTTTGGGAGCAACTAATGAAAAACTGTTTTTT
- | TRBJ2-4 | - | TRBV7-2 | CASSLGQDTYLAKNIQYF | TGTGCCAGCAGCTTAGGTCAGGATACCTATCTAGCCAAAAACATTCAGTACTTC
- | TRBJ1-5 | - | TRBV5-1 | CASSLAPWANQPQHF | TGCGCCAGCAGCTTGGCCCCCTGGGCGAATCAGCCCCAGCATTTT
TRBD1 | TRBJ2-7 | - | TRBV9 | CASSVRTGSGEEQYF | TGTGCCAGCAGCGTTAGGACAGGGAGTGGGGAAGAGCAGTACTTC
- | TRBJ1-6 | - | TRBV30 | CAWSEVQGNSPLHF | TGTGCCTGGAGTGAGGTACAGGGAAACTCACCCCTCCACTTT
TRBD1 | TRBJ1-5 | - | TRBV7-9 | CASSSGTGSNQPQHF | TGTGCCAGCAGCTCCGGGACAGGGTCCAATCAGCCCCAGCATTTT
- | TRBJ2-7 | - | TRBV5-8 | CASSSTYEQYF | TGTGCCAGCAGCTCCACCTACGAGCAGTACTTC
- | TRBJ1-2 | - | TRBV25-1 | CASSARTNYGYTF | TGTGCCAGCAGTGCAAGGACAAACTATGGCTACACCTTC
- | TRBJ1-3 | - | TRBV14 | CASSQEPWQGKNTIYF | TGTGCCAGCAGCCAAGAACCGTGGCAGGGGAAAAACACCATATATTTT
TRBD2 | TRBJ2-1 | few | TRBV5-4 | CASSRTSGGSYNEQFF | TGTGCCAGCAGCCGGACTAGCGGGGGCTCCTACAATGAGCAGTTCTTC
- | TRBJ2-7 | - | TRBV25-1 | CASSDLWRRDVGEQYF | TGTGCCAGCAGTGACCTATGGAGGCGGGATGTAGGCGAGCAGTACTTC
- | TRBJ2-5 | once | TRBV27 | CASSFRGETQYF | TGTGCCAGCAGTTTCAGGGGCGAGACCCAGTACTTC
- | TRBJ2-1 | - | TRBV21-1 | CASSRLRLLTSTSSYNEQFF | TGTGCCAGCAGCAGACTACGCTTACTGACTAGCACGAGCTCCTACAATGAGCAGTTCTTC
- | TRBJ1-1 | - | TRBV30 | CAWRERDTEAFF | TGTGCCTGGAGGGAGAGGGACACTGAAGCTTTCTTT
TRBD1 | TRBJ1-3 | once | TRBV18 | CASSSEQGRNTIYF | TGTGCCAGCTCATCGGAACAGGGGCGAAACACCATATATTTT
TRBD2 | TRBJ2-1 | - | TRBV9 | CASSVNPTSGSYNEQFF | TGTGCCAGCAGCGTAAATCCGACTAGCGGGAGTTACAATGAGCAGTTCTTC
TRBD2 | TRBJ2-7 | few | TRBV11-2 | CASSWTSGSSYEQYF | TGTGCCAGCAGCTGGACTAGCGGGAGCTCCTACGAGCAGTACTTC
TRBD1 | TRBJ2-7 | - | TRBV14 | CASSPYLQGAFSYEQYF | TGTGCCAGCAGCCCTTACCTACAGGGGGCCTTCTCCTACGAGCAGTACTTC
- | TRBJ1-2 | - | TRBV11-2 | CASSLSQGNYGYTF | TGTGCCAGCAGCTTATCGCAGGGAAACTATGGCTACACCTTC
- | TRBJ2-1 | - | TRBV15 | CATSPGGAGAFSEQFF | TGTGCCACCAGCCCAGGGGGAGCGGGGGCATTTAGTGAGCAGTTCTTC
TRBD2 | TRBJ2-7 | - | TRBV4-2 | CASSQELAGPYEQYF | TGTGCCAGCAGCCAAGAACTAGCGGGCCCCTACGAGCAGTACTTC
- | TRBJ2-6 | - | TRBV7-9 | CASSSGQSGANVLTF | TGTGCCAGCAGCTCGGGACAATCTGGGGCCAACGTCCTGACTTTC
TRBD1 | TRBJ1-1 | - | TRBV2 | CASSSGTGRVNTEAFF | TGTGCCAGCAGCTCCGGGACAGGACGAGTGAACACTGAAGCTTTCTTT
- | TRBJ2-1 | - | TRBV28 | CASSSGTLGGLSSYNEQFF | TGTGCCAGCAGTTCGGGGACTCTGGGCGGTCTAAGCTCCTACAATGAGCAGTTCTTC
TRBD2 | TRBJ2-2 | - | TRBV7-3 | CASSLMGLAGLRPTGELFF | TGTGCCAGCAGCTTAATGGGACTAGCGGGATTACGTCCCACCGGGGAGCTGTTTTTT
- | TRBJ2-7 | - | TRBV27 | CASSLPPTGRSPYEQYF | TGTGCCAGCAGTTTACCCCCGACAGGGAGGAGCCCCTACGAGCAGTACTTC